This is a list of T cell receptor beta chains from one sample in a study of blood T cell repertoires in COVID-19. This table comes from immunoSEQ multiplex PCR, and its TCRdb copy is limited to in-frame clones, with some not included. The sample shows under 150,000 clones, 85% to 90% of them seen only once. Sequenced input: peripheral blood. The receptor source for this set is a human donor in a cohort sampled during active COVID-19. Each CDR3 is given with its conserved first and last residue. D genes are given only for firm matches. A clone size is listed for some rows: how often the clone was seen (once, few, many), or a class if it is expanded.

J gene,clone size,V gene,D gene,CDR3 protein,CDR3 DNA
TRBJ1-1,NA,TRBV5-8,TRBD1,CASSSDRVVTEAFF,TGTGCCAGCAGCTCGGACAGGGTTGTCACTGAAGCTTTCTTT
TRBJ2-7,NA,TRBV6-5,NA,CASSTPVGASYEQYF,TGTGCCAGCAGTACTCCCGTAGGGGCCTCCTACGAGCAGTACTTC
TRBJ1-5,once,TRBV7-8,TRBD1,CASSSRQGVPDQHF,TGTGCCAGCAGCTCCCGACAGGGAGTACCAGACCAGCATTTT
TRBJ2-3,NA,TRBV9,NA,CASSGKDTQYF,TGTGCCAGCAGCGGTAAAGATACGCAGTATTTT
TRBJ2-1,NA,TRBV11-1,TRBD2,CASSLAGSGGAGEQFF,TGTGCCAGCAGCTTAGCGGGTAGCGGGGGGGCCGGTGAGCAGTTCTTC
TRBJ2-3,many,TRBV27,TRBD1,CASSDRGPSDTQYF,TGTGCCAGCAGTGACAGGGGGCCCTCAGATACGCAGTATTTT
TRBJ1-1,NA,TRBV7-2,NA,CASSIQPRGAREAFF,TGTGCCAGCAGTATCCAGCCGCGCGGGGCACGAGAAGCTTTCTTT
TRBJ2-2,NA,TRBV6-6,TRBD2,CASTQGSGRVTGELFF,TGTGCCAGCACCCAGGGTAGCGGGAGAGTCACCGGGGAGCTGTTTTTT
TRBJ1-1,NA,TRBV18,TRBD1,CASSRDRGSEAFF,TGTGCCAGCTCACGCGACAGGGGAAGTGAAGCTTTCTTT
TRBJ2-6,NA,TRBV11-2,NA,CASSFRTVAGANVLTF,TGTGCCAGCAGCTTCCGGACTGTTGCTGGGGCCAACGTCCTGACTTTC
TRBJ2-5,NA,TRBV5-1,TRBD2,CASSPGLAETQYF,TGCGCCAGCAGCCCGGGACTAGCAGAGACCCAGTACTTC
TRBJ1-4,NA,TRBV18,TRBD1,CASSQRPGQGASATNEKLFF,TGTGCCAGCTCACAGAGACCGGGACAGGGGGCTTCGGCAACTAATGAAAAACTGTTTTTT
TRBJ1-2,NA,TRBV27,TRBD1,CASSSPGQGLGYTF,TGTGCCAGCAGTTCCCCGGGACAGGGACTTGGCTACACCTTC
TRBJ2-1,NA,TRBV12-5,TRBD2,CASGASGRTYNEQFF,TGTGCTAGTGGAGCTAGCGGGAGAACTTACAATGAGCAGTTCTTC
TRBJ1-1,NA,TRBV11-2,TRBD1,CASRRQGEAFF,TGTGCCAGCAGGAGACAGGGGGAAGCTTTCTTT
TRBJ2-3,NA,TRBV7-3,TRBD1,CASSEDRGRTDTQYF,TGTGCCAGCAGCGAAGACAGGGGGCGCACAGATACGCAGTATTTT
TRBJ1-4,NA,TRBV2,TRBD1,CASSGQGKATNEKLFF,TGTGCCAGCAGTGGACAGGGGAAGGCAACTAATGAAAAACTGTTTTTT
TRBJ1-2,NA,TRBV6-6,NA,CASNSNGLSYGYTF,TGTGCCAGCAACTCAAACGGGTTGTCCTATGGCTACACCTTC
TRBJ2-2,once,TRBV2,NA,CASSDTSGTNTGELFF,TGTGCCAGCAGTGATACGTCAGGGACGAACACCGGGGAGCTGTTTTTT
TRBJ2-3,many,TRBV27,NA,CASSSTTATDTQYF,TGTGCCAGCAGTTCTACGACAGCCACAGATACGCAGTATTTT
TRBJ2-1,NA,TRBV6-6,NA,CASSYSSSVDEQFF,TGTGCCAGCAGTTACTCGTCCTCGGTGGATGAGCAGTTCTTC
TRBJ1-5,NA,TRBV12-3/TRBV12-4,NA,CASSLTANQPQHF,TGTGCCAGCAGTTTGACAGCGAATCAGCCCCAGCATTTT
TRBJ2-6,NA,TRBV27,NA,CASSPLLGRWSSGANVLTF,TGTGCCAGCAGTCCCCTTTTGGGGCGGTGGTCCTCTGGGGCCAACGTCCTGACTTTC
TRBJ2-7,NA,TRBV15,NA,CATSREQGAYEQYF,TGTGCCACCAGCAGAGAGCAGGGTGCCTACGAGCAGTACTTC
TRBJ1-5,NA,TRBV6-2/TRBV6-3,NA,CASSYGSGNSNQPQHF,TGTGCCAGCAGTTACGGGTCGGGGAATAGCAATCAGCCCCAGCATTTT
TRBJ1-2,NA,TRBV7-9,NA,CASSLEGGRGYTF,TGTGCCAGCAGCTTAGAGGGGGGGCGAGGCTACACCTTC
TRBJ2-3,NA,TRBV5-4,TRBD2,CASSFSAGGLGDTQYF,TGTGCCAGCAGCTTTTCAGCGGGGGGCCTAGGAGATACGCAGTATTTT
TRBJ1-5,NA,TRBV6-5,TRBD1,CASRPYGQGGQPQHF,TGTGCCAGCAGGCCATATGGACAGGGGGGACAGCCCCAGCATTTT
TRBJ2-3,NA,TRBV5-1,TRBD1,CASSRGQKSDTQYF,TGCGCCAGCAGCCGGGGACAGAAGTCAGATACGCAGTATTTT
TRBJ1-2,NA,TRBV14,TRBD1,CASSQAQGSNYGYTF,TGTGCCAGCAGCCAAGCACAGGGGTCTAACTATGGCTACACCTTC
TRBJ1-6,NA,TRBV5-1,TRBD1,CASSFDRGRGSPLHF,TGCGCCAGCAGCTTCGACAGGGGAAGGGGTTCACCCCTCCACTTT
TRBJ2-7,NA,TRBV5-4,TRBD1,CASSLPSRQGAHEQYF,TGTGCCAGCAGCTTGCCATCTAGACAGGGGGCCCACGAGCAGTACTTC
TRBJ1-1,once,TRBV12-3/TRBV12-4,TRBD1,CASRLTGGTEAFF,TGTGCCAGCAGACTAACAGGGGGCACTGAAGCTTTCTTT
TRBJ2-3,once,TRBV7-9,TRBD2,CASSLDTAGGPDTQYF,TGTGCCAGCAGCTTAGACACAGCGGGGGGGCCAGATACGCAGTATTTT
TRBJ1-1,NA,TRBV5-1,TRBD1,CASSLARGLVTEAFF,TGCGCCAGCAGCTTGGCCAGGGGGTTGGTTACTGAAGCTTTCTTT
TRBJ1-1,NA,TRBV7-9,NA,CASGRGSEAFF,TGTGCCAGCGGGAGGGGCTCTGAAGCTTTCTTT
TRBJ2-6,NA,TRBV6-2/TRBV6-3,NA,CASSYDQRSGANVLTF,TGTGCCAGCAGTTACGACCAGCGGTCTGGGGCCAACGTCCTGACTTTC
TRBJ2-7,NA,TRBV9,TRBD2,CASTPPGLADYEQYF,TGTGCCAGCACACCACCGGGACTAGCGGACTACGAGCAGTACTTC
TRBJ1-1,NA,TRBV7-9,TRBD1,CASSPARTGNAEAFF,TGTGCCAGCAGCCCGGCTAGGACAGGGAACGCTGAAGCTTTCTTT
TRBJ1-1,NA,TRBV11-3,NA,CASSFRGTEAFF,TGTGCCAGCAGCTTTCGGGGAACTGAAGCTTTCTTT
TRBJ2-5,NA,TRBV2,TRBD2,CASSEGLAAQETQYF,TGTGCCAGCAGTGAAGGCCTAGCGGCACAAGAGACCCAGTACTTC
TRBJ2-2,NA,TRBV27,TRBD2,CASRLAGANTGELFF,TGTGCCAGCAGGCTAGCGGGGGCCAACACCGGGGAGCTGTTTTTT
TRBJ1-1,NA,TRBV7-2,TRBD1,CASSTLGQGRAEAFF,TGTGCCAGCTCAACCCTCGGACAGGGAAGGGCTGAAGCTTTCTTT
TRBJ1-4,NA,TRBV30,NA,CAWSSDREKELFF,TGTGCCTGGAGTTCGGACAGAGAGAAAGAACTGTTTTTT
TRBJ2-1,NA,TRBV11-3,TRBD2,CASSQGLAPVNEQFF,TGTGCCAGCAGTCAAGGACTAGCGCCAGTGAATGAGCAGTTCTTC
TRBJ1-2,NA,TRBV4-1,NA,CASSQERLGHPRANYGYTF,TGCGCCAGCAGCCAAGAGCGCTTGGGCCACCCGCGGGCTAACTATGGCTACACCTTC
TRBJ2-1,NA,TRBV7-9,TRBD2,CASSLTSGRAAEQFF,TGTGCCAGCAGCTTGACTAGCGGGAGGGCCGCTGAGCAGTTCTTC
TRBJ1-2,NA,TRBV20-1,NA,CSGKGDYGYTF,TGCAGTGGGAAGGGGGACTATGGCTACACCTTC
TRBJ1-2,NA,TRBV7-2,TRBD1,CASSPPGGQGAIGGYTF,TGTGCCAGCAGCCCGCCCGGGGGACAGGGGGCGATCGGGGGCTACACCTTC
TRBJ2-6,few,TRBV30,NA,CAWSPIYSGANVLTF,TGTGCCTGGAGTCCGATCTACTCTGGGGCCAACGTCCTGACTTTC
TRBJ2-5,NA,TRBV20-1,TRBD2,CSASRASGTETQYF,TGCAGTGCTAGTCGGGCTAGCGGGACGGAGACCCAGTACTTC
TRBJ1-1,NA,TRBV18,NA,CASSPLRTNTEAFF,TGTGCCAGCTCACCACTACGGACAAACACTGAAGCTTTCTTT
TRBJ2-3,NA,TRBV7-9,TRBD1,CASSFGTGSTDTQYF,TGTGCCAGCAGCTTCGGGACAGGGAGCACAGATACGCAGTATTTT
TRBJ2-2,NA,TRBV6-4,NA,CASSDSSTGELFF,TGTGCCAGCAGTGACTCTAGCACCGGGGAGCTGTTTTTT
TRBJ1-6,NA,TRBV2,NA,CASSEVGLTSSPLHF,TGTGCCAGCAGTGAAGTGGGACTTACATCTTCACCCCTCCACTTT
TRBJ1-4,NA,TRBV25-1,NA,CASSDTGGQKLFF,TGTGCCAGCAGTGATACCGGAGGACAAAAACTGTTTTTT